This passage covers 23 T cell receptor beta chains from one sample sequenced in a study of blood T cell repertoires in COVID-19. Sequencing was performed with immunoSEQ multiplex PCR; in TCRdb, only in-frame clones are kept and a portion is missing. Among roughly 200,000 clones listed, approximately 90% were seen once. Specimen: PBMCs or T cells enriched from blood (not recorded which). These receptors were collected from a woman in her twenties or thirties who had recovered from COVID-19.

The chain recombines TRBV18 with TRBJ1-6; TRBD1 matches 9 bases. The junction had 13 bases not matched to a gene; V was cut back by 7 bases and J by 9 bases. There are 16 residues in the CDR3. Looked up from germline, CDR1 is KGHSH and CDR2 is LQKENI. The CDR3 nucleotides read TGTGCCAGCTACAAACAGGGGGCTGGTAGCAGTTCACCCCTCCACTTT. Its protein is CASYKQGAGSSSPLHF.

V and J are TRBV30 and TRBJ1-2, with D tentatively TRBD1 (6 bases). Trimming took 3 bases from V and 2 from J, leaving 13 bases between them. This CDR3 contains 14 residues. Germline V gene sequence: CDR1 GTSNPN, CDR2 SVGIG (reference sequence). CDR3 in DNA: TGTGCCTGGAGGGCGGGGGCGTTAAACTATGGCTACACCTTC. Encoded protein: CAWRAGALNYGYTF.

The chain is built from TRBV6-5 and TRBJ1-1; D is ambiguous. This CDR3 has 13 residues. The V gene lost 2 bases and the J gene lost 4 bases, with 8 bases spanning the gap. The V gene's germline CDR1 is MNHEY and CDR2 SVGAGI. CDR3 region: CASSYERSTEAFF. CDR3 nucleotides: TGTGCCAGCAGTTACGAGCGGAGCACTGAAGCTTTCTTT.

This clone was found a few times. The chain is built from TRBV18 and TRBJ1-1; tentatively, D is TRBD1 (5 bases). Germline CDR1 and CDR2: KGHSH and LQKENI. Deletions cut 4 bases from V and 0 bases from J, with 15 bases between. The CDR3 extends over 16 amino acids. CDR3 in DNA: TGTGCCAGCTCACGACTGGAGACAGACATGAACACTGAAGCTTTCTTT. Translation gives CASSRLETDMNTEAFF.

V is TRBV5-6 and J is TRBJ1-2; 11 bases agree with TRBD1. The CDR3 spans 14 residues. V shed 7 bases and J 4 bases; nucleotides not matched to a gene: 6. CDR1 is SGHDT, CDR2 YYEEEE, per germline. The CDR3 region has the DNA TGTGCCAGCGGAGGACAGGGGGCAATCTATGGCTACACCTTC. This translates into CASGGQGAIYGYTF.

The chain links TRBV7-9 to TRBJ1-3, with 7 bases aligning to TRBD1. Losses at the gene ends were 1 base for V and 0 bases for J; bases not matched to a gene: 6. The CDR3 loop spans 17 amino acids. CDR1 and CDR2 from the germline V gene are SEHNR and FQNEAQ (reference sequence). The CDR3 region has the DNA TGTGCCAGCAGCTTAGTACAGGGGCTCAGCTCTGGAAACACCATATATTTT. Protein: CASSLVQGLSSGNTIYF.

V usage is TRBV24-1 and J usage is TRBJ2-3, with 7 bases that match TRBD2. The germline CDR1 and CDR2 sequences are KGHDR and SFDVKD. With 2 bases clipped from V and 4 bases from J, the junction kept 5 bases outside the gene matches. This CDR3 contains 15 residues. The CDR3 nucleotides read TGTGCCACCAGTGATTCCGCGGGAGTTCCAGATACGCAGTATTTT. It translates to CATSDSAGVPDTQYF.

CDR3 region: CASGYPGQNSPLHF. Written as DNA, the CDR3 is TGTGCCAGCGGATATCCCGGACAGAATTCACCCCTCCACTTT. This chain joins TRBV9 and TRBJ1-6, with D perhaps TRBD1 (6 bases). Trimming took 7 bases from V and 7 from J, leaving 15 bases between them. Germline values: CDR1 SGDLS, CDR2 YYNGEE. The CDR3 has 14 residues.

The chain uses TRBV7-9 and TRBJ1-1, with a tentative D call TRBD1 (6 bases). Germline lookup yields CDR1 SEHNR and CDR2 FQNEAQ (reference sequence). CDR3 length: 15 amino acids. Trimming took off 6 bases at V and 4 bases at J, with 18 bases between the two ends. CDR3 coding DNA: TGTGCCAGCAGTTTAAAATCCAGGGGTGGCACTGAAGCTTTCTTT. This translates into CASSLKSRGGTEAFF.

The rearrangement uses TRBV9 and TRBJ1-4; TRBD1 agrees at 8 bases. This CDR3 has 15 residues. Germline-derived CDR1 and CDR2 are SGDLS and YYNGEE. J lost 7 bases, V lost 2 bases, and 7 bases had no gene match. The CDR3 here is CASSVQGASTEKLFF. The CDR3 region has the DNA TGTGCCAGCAGCGTCCAGGGGGCGTCTACTGAAAAACTGTTTTTT.

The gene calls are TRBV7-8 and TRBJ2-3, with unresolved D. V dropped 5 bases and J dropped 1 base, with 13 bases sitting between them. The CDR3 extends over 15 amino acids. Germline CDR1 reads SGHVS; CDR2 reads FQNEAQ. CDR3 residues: CASSIGPSRTDTQYF. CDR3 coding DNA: TGTGCCAGCAGCATTGGGCCCTCCCGCACAGATACGCAGTATTTT.

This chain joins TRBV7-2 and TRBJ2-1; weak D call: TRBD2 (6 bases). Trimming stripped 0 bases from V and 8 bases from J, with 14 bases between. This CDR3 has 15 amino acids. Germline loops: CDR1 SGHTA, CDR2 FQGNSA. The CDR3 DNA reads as TGTGCCAGCAGCTTAGCCGGGGGTCTCCTCTATGAGCAGTTCTTC. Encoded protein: CASSLAGGLLYEQFF.

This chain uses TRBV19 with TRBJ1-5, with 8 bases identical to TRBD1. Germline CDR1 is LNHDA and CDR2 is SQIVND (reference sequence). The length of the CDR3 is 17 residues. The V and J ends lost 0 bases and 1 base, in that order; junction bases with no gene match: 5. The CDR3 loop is CASSIDSHRGSNQPQHF. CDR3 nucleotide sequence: TGTGCCAGTAGTATAGATTCGCACAGGGGGAGCAATCAGCCCCAGCATTTT.

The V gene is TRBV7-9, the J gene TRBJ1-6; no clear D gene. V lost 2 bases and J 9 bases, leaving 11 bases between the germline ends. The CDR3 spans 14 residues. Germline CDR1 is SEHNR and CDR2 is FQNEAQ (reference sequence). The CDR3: CASSLSPVGSPLHF. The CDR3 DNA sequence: TGTGCCAGCAGCTTATCACCGGTCGGTTCACCCCTCCACTTT. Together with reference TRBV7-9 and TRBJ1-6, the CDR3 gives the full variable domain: DTGVSQNPRHKITKRGQNVTFRCDPISEHNRLYWYRQTLGQGPEFLTYFQNEAQLEKSRLLSDRFSAERPKGSFSTLEIQRTEQGDSAMYLCASSLSPVGSPLHFGNGTRLTVT.

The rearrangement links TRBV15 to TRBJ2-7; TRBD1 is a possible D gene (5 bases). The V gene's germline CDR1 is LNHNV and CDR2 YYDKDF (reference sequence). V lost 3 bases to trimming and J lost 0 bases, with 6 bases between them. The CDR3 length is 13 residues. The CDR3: CATSRDNSYEQYF. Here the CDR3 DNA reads TGTGCCACCAGCAGGGACAACTCCTACGAGCAGTACTTC.

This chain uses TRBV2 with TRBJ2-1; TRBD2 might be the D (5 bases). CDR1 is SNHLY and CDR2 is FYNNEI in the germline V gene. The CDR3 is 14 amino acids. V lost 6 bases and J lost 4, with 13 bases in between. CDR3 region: CASRKADTYNEQFF. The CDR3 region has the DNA TGTGCCAGCAGGAAAGCGGATACGTACAATGAGCAGTTCTTC. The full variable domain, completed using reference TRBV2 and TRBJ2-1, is EPEVTQTPSHQVTQMGQEVILRCVPISNHLYFYWYRQILGQKVEFLVSFYNNEISEKSEIFDDQFSVERPDGSNFTLKIRSTKLEDSAMYFCASRKADTYNEQFFGPGTRLTVL.

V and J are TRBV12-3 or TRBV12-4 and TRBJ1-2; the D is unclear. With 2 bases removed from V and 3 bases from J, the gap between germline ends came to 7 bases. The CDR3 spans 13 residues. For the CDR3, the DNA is TGTGCCAGCAGTTTACCATTAGACTATGGCTACACCTTC. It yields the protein CASSLPLDYGYTF.

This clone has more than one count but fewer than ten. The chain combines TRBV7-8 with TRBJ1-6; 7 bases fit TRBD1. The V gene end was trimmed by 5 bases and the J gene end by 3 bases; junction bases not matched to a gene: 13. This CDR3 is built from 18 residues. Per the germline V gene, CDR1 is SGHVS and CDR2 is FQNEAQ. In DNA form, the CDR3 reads TGTGCCAGCAGCCCCGCTACTACAGGGGTTGTCTATAATTCACCCCTCCACTTT. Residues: CASSPATTGVVYNSPLHF.

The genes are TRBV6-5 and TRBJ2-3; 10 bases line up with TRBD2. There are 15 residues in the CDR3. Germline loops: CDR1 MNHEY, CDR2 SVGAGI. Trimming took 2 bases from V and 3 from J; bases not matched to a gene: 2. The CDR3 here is CASSYLAGVTDTQYF. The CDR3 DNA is TGTGCCAGCAGTTACCTAGCGGGAGTAACAGATACGCAGTATTTT.

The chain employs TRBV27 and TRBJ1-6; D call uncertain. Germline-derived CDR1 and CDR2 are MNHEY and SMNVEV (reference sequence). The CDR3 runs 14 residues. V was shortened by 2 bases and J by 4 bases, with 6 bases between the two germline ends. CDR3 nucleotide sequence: TGTGCCAGCAGTTTAGGCGGATATAATTCACCCCTCCACTTT. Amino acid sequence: CASSLGGYNSPLHF.

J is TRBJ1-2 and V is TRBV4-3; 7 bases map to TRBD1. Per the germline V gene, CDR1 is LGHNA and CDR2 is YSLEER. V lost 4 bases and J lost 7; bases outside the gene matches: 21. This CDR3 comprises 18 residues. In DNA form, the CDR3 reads TGCGCCAGCAGCCCTTGGGCGACAGGGTTGAGGCGAGTGTCTGGCTACACCTTC. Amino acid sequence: CASSPWATGLRRVSGYTF.

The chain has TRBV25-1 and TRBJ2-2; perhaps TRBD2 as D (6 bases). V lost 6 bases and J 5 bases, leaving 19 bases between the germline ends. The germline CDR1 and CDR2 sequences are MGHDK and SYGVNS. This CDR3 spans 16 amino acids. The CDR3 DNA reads TGTGCCAGCAGCCTCCCCGGGCAGGGAGGAACCGGGGAGCTGTTTTTT. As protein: CASSLPGQGGTGELFF.

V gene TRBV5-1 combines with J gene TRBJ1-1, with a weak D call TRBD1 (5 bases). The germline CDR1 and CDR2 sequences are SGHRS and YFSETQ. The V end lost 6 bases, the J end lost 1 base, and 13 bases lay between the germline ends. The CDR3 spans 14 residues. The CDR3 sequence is CASTPDRTNTEAFF. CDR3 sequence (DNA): TGCGCCAGCACACCCGACAGAACGAACACTGAAGCTTTCTTT.